These 20 T cell receptor beta chains were sequenced from one sample in a study of T-cell memory formation after mild COVID-19. TCRdb called the 5' RACE reads again in MiXCR, with one record for every CDR3 protein. The repertoire consists of about 340,000 distinct CDR3 sequences, with 20% to 25% occurring once and the leading ten covering roughly 23%. The sequenced sample was PBMCs or a T cell subset sorted from them (not recorded which). The receptor set was obtained from a man between 18 and 35 years old who had mild COVID-19 (a few samples of this study predate the infection). Cell type and time point are not known.

In this sample, this clonotype turned up a few times. This chain links TRBV5-6 with TRBJ2-3; possible D gene TRBD1, 6 bases. This CDR3 region has 14 residues. Germline V CDR1 and CDR2: SGHDT, YYEEEE. V dropped 2 bases and J dropped 2 bases, with 9 bases sitting between them. The CDR3 region is CASSFRDTTDTQYF. In DNA, the CDR3 is TGTGCCAGCAGCTTCCGGGACACCACAGATACGCAGTATTTT.

This sequence joins TRBV12-3 or TRBV12-4 and TRBJ2-7; 8 bases match TRBD2. The V gene end was trimmed by 8 bases and the J gene end by 2 bases; junction bases not matched to a gene: 2. There are 12 residues in the CDR3. The CDR3 bases are TGTGCCAGCCGGGGGGGGCCCTACGAGCAGTACTTC. Translation: CASRGGPYEQYF.

The rearrangement uses TRBV6-5 and TRBJ1-1; TRBD1 might be the D (6 bases). The V end lost 6 bases, the J end lost 0 bases, and 11 bases lay between the germline ends. The CDR3 extends over 14 amino acids. Germline V gives CDR1 MNHEY, CDR2 SVGAGI. The CDR3 DNA is TGTGCCAGCAGACCAGGGGTTATGAACACTGAAGCTTTCTTT. Encoded protein: CASRPGVMNTEAFF.

The rearrangement uses TRBV19 and TRBJ2-1; D might be TRBD2 (6 bases). The CDR3 loop spans 15 amino acids. CDR1 and CDR2 (germline): LNHDA, SQIVND (reference sequence). V was pared by 6 bases and J by 5 bases, with 17 bases between. The CDR3 DNA reads TGTGCCAGTAGCCAGCGAGGGACTTGGAACAATGAGCAGTTCTTC. It specifies CASSQRGTWNNEQFF.

The chain couples TRBV4-3 to TRBJ1-5; the match to TRBD1 covers 9 bases. The CDR3 loop spans 15 amino acids. The J segment lost 7 bases and the V segment lost 5 bases, leaving 9 bases of the junction unmatched. The germline V gene has CDR1 LGHNA and CDR2 YSLEER. CDR3 in amino acids: CASSVWTGVEQPQHF. CDR3 nucleotide sequence: TGCGCCAGCAGCGTCTGGACAGGGGTTGAACAGCCCCAGCATTTT.

CDR3 residues: CASSFPGVEQYV. CDR3 nucleotides: TGTGCCAGCAGTTTCCCGGGGGTCGAGCAGTACGTC. The rearrangement joins TRBV28 to TRBJ2-7; maybe TRBD2 (6 bases). The V and J ends lost 3 bases and 6 bases respectively, with 9 bases between them. In germline, CDR1 is MDHEN, CDR2 SYDVKM. This CDR3 has 12 amino acids.

The rearrangement uses TRBV21-1 and TRBJ1-5; the D call of TRBD1 is as the table states it, not checked on the DNA. TRBV21-1 is a pseudogene segment. The CDR3 has 16 amino acids. The CDR3 DNA reads TGTGCCAGCAGCAAAGAAATAGACAGGGACAATCAGCCCCAGCATTTT. Translating gives CASSKEIDRDNQPQHF.

The gene calls are TRBV12-3 or TRBV12-4 and TRBJ1-2; 7 bases line up with TRBD1. The CDR3 has 13 amino acids. The trim removed 6 bases at V and 6 bases at J, leaving 7 bases unmatched. The CDR3 loop reads CASSLDRAHGYTF. The CDR3 DNA reads as TGTGCCAGCAGCCTTGACAGGGCTCATGGCTACACCTTC.

In this sample, this clonotype turned up a few times. The chain couples TRBV11-2 to TRBJ1-1; possibly TRBD1 for D (5 bases). V was clipped by 0 bases and J by 4 bases, with 18 bases between them. CDR1 SGHAT and CDR2 FQNNGV come from the germline V gene. This CDR3 has 17 residues. The CDR3 DNA reads as TGTGCCAGCAGCTTAGATCAAGGGGCAGGGTCGGGCACTGAAGCTTTCTTT. Translation: CASSLDQGAGSGTEAFF. Combining the CDR3 with reference TRBV11-2 and TRBJ1-1 gives the whole variable domain EAGVAQSPRYKIIEKRQSVAFWCNPISGHATLYWYQQILGQGPKLLIQFQNNGVVDDSQLPKDRFSAERLKGVDSTLKIQPAKLEDSAVYLCASSLDQGAGSGTEAFFGQGTRLTVV.

This sequence joins TRBV6-2 or TRBV6-3 and TRBJ2-1; D may match TRBD1 or TRBD2 (7 bases each). Germline loops: CDR1 MNHEY, CDR2 SVGEGT. This CDR3 has 15 residues. The V and J ends lost 4 bases and 2 bases respectively, with 12 bases between them. The CDR3 is CASSFRGGTYNEQFF. CDR3 DNA: TGTGCCAGCAGTTTCAGGGGGGGAACCTACAATGAGCAGTTCTTC.

V gene TRBV6-6 combines with J gene TRBJ1-1; D gene unclear. Deletions cut 2 bases from V and 7 bases from J, with 8 bases between. The CDR3 has 12 amino acids. CDR1 and CDR2 from the germline V gene are MNHNY and SVGAGI (reference sequence). The CDR3 nucleotides read TGTGCCAGCAGTTACGGGCAGGATGAAGCTTTCTTT. This translates into CASSYGQDEAFF.

This clonotype was seen at least ten times. This sequence joins TRBV7-9 and TRBJ2-7, with 9 bases lining up with TRBD1. CDR1 is SEHNR and CDR2 is FQNEAQ in the germline V gene (reference sequence). The V and J ends lost 5 bases and 2 bases, in that order; junction bases with no gene match: 7. This CDR3 is built from 15 residues. CDR3 coding DNA: TGTGCCAGCAGCCGGGGACAGGGAATTCCCTACGAGCAGTACTTC. Translating gives CASSRGQGIPYEQYF. The complete variable domain, with remaining parts taken from reference TRBV7-9 and TRBJ2-7, reads DTGVSQNPRHKITKRGQNVTFRCDPISEHNRLYWYRQTLGQGPEFLTYFQNEAQLEKSRLLSDRFSAERPKGSFSTLEIQRTEQGDSAMYLCASSRGQGIPYEQYFGPGTRLTVT.

The chain carries TRBV12-3 or TRBV12-4 and TRBJ2-5; TRBD1 might be the D (6 bases). Between the trimmed V and J ends, which lost 6 bases and 5 bases, there was a span of 19 bases. The CDR3 totals 15 residues. The DNA for the CDR3 is TGTGCCAGCAGCCGATCGACAGGTTGGGGGGAGACCCAGTACTTC. Its translation: CASSRSTGWGETQYF.

The rearrangement joins TRBV11-2 to TRBJ1-6, with unresolved D. The CDR3 runs 15 residues. CDR1 SGHAT and CDR2 FQNNGV come from the germline V gene. V was clipped by 6 bases and J by 10 bases, with 19 bases between them. CDR3 in amino acids: CASRNPRRKGSPLHF. The CDR3 DNA sequence: TGTGCCAGCAGAAATCCCAGGCGAAAAGGCTCACCCCTCCACTTT.

This clonotype turned up a few times. V and J are TRBV7-9 and TRBJ1-1; D is perhaps TRBD1 (6 bases). Between the trimmed V and J ends, which lost 3 bases and 2 bases, there was a span of 10 bases. The V gene's germline CDR1 is SEHNR and CDR2 FQNEAQ (reference sequence). This CDR3 has 14 residues. The CDR3 DNA reads TGTGCCAGCAGCTTTTGGGACAATAACACTGAAGCTTTCTTT. Amino acid sequence: CASSFWDNNTEAFF.

In this sample, this clonotype turned up a few times. The chain carries TRBV12-3 or TRBV12-4 and TRBJ2-7; the D is unclear. This CDR3 region has 12 residues. V was clipped by 2 bases and J by 6 bases, with 8 bases between them. The CDR3 nucleotides read TGTGCCAGCAGTTTAAAAGGCCGCGAGCAGTACGTC. Amino acid sequence: CASSLKGREQYV.

J is TRBJ1-2 and V is TRBV12-3 or TRBV12-4; D is possibly TRBD1 (6 bases). V lost 3 bases, J lost 0 bases, and 8 bases lay in between. The CDR3 totals 14 residues. The CDR3 DNA is TGTGCCAGCAGTTTGGACAGTACTAACTATGGCTACACCTTC. It is translated as CASSLDSTNYGYTF.

In the case of this clonotype: Compared with germline, one end of the junction differs, possibly owing to a read error. The chain carries TRBV4-2 and TRBJ2-5; D unclear. The V gene's germline CDR1 is LGHNA and CDR2 YNFKEQ. CDR3 size: 15 residues. The CDR3 bases are TGTGCCAGCAGCGAAGAGAGAGTGGGCGCCGAGACCCAGTACTTC. The encoded protein is CASSEERVGAETQYF.

This clonotype has only one observation. The chain is built from TRBV20-1 and TRBJ2-3; 13 nucleotides agree with TRBD2. Germline-derived CDR1 and CDR2 are DFQATT and SNEGSKA (reference sequence). The junction had 7 bases not matched to a gene; V was cut back by 5 bases and J by 5 bases. This CDR3 has 15 residues. This CDR3 reads CSAPMTSGGLDTQYF. The CDR3 nucleotides are TGCAGTGCTCCCATGACTAGCGGGGGGCTAGATACGCAGTATTTT.

This rearrangement joins TRBV7-2 to TRBJ2-5; D unclear. Germline V CDR1 and CDR2: SGHTA, FQGNSA. The CDR3 is 15 residues long. Trimming took off 1 base at V and 0 bases at J, with 9 bases between the two ends. The CDR3 nucleotides are TGTGCCAGCAGCTTAGGAGGACGGGACCAAGAGACCCAGTACTTC. It codes for CASSLGGRDQETQYF.